This TCR beta chain was retrieved from a study of beta chain features in type 1 diabetes. Notes on the study in general: For patients, the naive, central memory and Treg TCRB repertoires appeared more alike than for healthy donors.

A sort by CD45RO/CCR7/CD25/CD127/CD95/CD27 yielded CD4+ naive, central memory, regulatory and stem cell-like memory cells. The CDR3 is 16 amino acids. The germline V gene encodes CDR1 LNHDA and CDR2 SQIVND (reference sequence). With 6 bases clipped from V and 5 bases from J, the junction kept 13 bases outside the gene matches. This clone was counted only a few times. Its target is not known. cDNA synthesis used the whole RNA isolate, giving expressed TCRB sequences. Assay: immunoSEQ multiplex PCR; the TCRdb copy retains only in-frame clones and omits some. The sample shows over 700,000 clones, roughly a sixth of them seen only once.

V gene TRBV19 combines with J gene TRBJ2-7; 10 bases agree with TRBD2. The TCR comes from a woman aged 18-29 years in good health. Sequencing input: naive CD4+ T cells from blood. This CDR3 reads CASSDFASGGPNEQYF. The CDR3 bases are TGTGCCAGTAGCGACTTCGCTAGCGGGGGACCCAACGAGCAGTACTTC.